Each of the 22 T cell receptor beta chains below was sequenced from the same sample in a study of cytomegalovirus exposure and HLA in healthy donors. 60 Vbeta and 13 Jbeta primers were used in PCR. TCRdb's copy holds only in-frame clones and misses some; the assay was immunoSEQ multiplex PCR. The data hold about 160,000 clones, with more than 75% observed a single time. The sequenced sample was PBMCs. The source is a young man in good health and CMV-seropositive.

V gene TRBV2 combines with J gene TRBJ2-1; 8 bases match TRBD1. The CDR3 is made up of 16 amino acids. Looked up from germline, CDR1 is SNHLY and CDR2 is FYNNEI. The J segment lost 4 bases and the V segment lost 6 bases, leaving 11 bases of the junction unmatched. The CDR3 region is CASSGQGGSMYNEQFF. The CDR3, as DNA: TGTGCCAGCAGCGGACAGGGTGGTTCCATGTACAATGAGCAGTTCTTC.

The gene calls are TRBV19 and TRBJ2-6; no definite D call. Looked up from germline, CDR1 is LNHDA and CDR2 is SQIVND (reference sequence). CDR3 length: 16 residues. The germline V and J ends were trimmed by 7 bases and 0 bases, with 13 bases remaining between them. For the CDR3, the DNA is TGTGCCAGTAACGAGCAGGCGAACTCTGGGGCCAACGTCCTGACTTTC. It encodes CASNEQANSGANVLTF.

This clone turned up a few times. The chain carries TRBV5-6 and TRBJ2-7; 10 nucleotides agree with TRBD1. The CDR3 covers 16 residues. The germline V gene encodes CDR1 SGHDT and CDR2 YYEEEE. Trimming at V came to 2 bases and at J to 5 bases, leaving 10 bases not matched to a gene. The CDR3 spells CASSFTETGGRNEQYF. The CDR3, as DNA: TGTGCCAGCAGCTTTACCGAGACAGGGGGCCGGAACGAGCAGTACTTC.

The rearrangement links TRBV21-1 to TRBJ1-2; the D call in the table, TRBD1, was not verified against the DNA. TRBV21-1 is tagged as a pseudogene. The CDR3 runs 13 residues. In DNA form, the CDR3 reads TGTGCTCAGCAGACGCAGGGACATTCTGGCTACACCTTC. Translation: CAQQTQGHSGYTF.

This rearrangement joins TRBV10-3 to TRBJ1-2; unclear D gene. V lost 0 bases to trimming and J lost 8 bases, with 7 bases between them. This CDR3 has 12 residues. CDR1 and CDR2 from the germline V gene are ENHRY and SYGVKD. CDR3 region: CAISESSPGYTF. DNA of the CDR3: TGTGCCATCAGTGAGTCTAGTCCCGGCTACACCTTC.

The chain's CDR3 is CASSIIENTEAFF. The CDR3 nucleotides read TGTGCCAGTAGTATTATAGAGAACACTGAAGCTTTCTTT. V is TRBV19 and J is TRBJ1-1; D not certain. Germline assignment: CDR1 LNHDA and CDR2 SQIVND (reference sequence). The CDR3 contains 13 residues. Trimming shortened V by 3 bases and J by 1 base, and 6 bases separated the two germline ends.

This clone was counted a few times. The V gene is TRBV25-1, the J gene TRBJ1-3; D is uncertain. This CDR3 comprises 16 residues. The germline V gene has CDR1 MGHDK and CDR2 SYGVNS. The V end lost 9 bases, the J end lost 0 bases, and 18 bases lay between the germline ends. CDR3: CASKEGSKLSGNTIYF. The CDR3 nucleotides are TGTGCCAGTAAAGAGGGCAGCAAGCTCTCTGGAAACACCATATATTTT.

The rearrangement joins TRBV5-4 to TRBJ2-2; 8 bases agree with TRBD1. The trim removed 0 bases at V and 5 bases at J, leaving 3 bases unmatched. Germline loops: CDR1 SGHNT, CDR2 YYREEE (reference sequence). The CDR3 sequence is 15 residues long. CDR3 sequence (DNA): TGTGCCAGCAGCTTGGGACAGGGGTTGACCGGGGAGCTGTTTTTT. Amino acid sequence: CASSLGQGLTGELFF. Filled out from reference TRBV5-4 and TRBJ2-2, the complete variable domain reads ETGVTQSPTHLIKTRGQQVTLRCSSQSGHNTVSWYQQALGQGPQFIFQYYREEENGRGNFPPRFSGLQFPNYSSELNVNALELDDSALYLCASSLGQGLTGELFFGEGSRLTVL.

This clone was detected only once. The rearrangement uses TRBV6-5 and TRBJ1-4; no definite D call. The CDR3 covers 13 residues. V was trimmed by 2 bases and J by 8 bases, leaving 9 bases between them. The germline gives CDR1 MNHEY, CDR2 SVGAGI. The CDR3 sequence is CASSYRRGEKLFF. The CDR3 nucleotides are TGTGCCAGCAGTTACAGACGGGGAGAAAAACTGTTTTTT.

The DNA for the CDR3 is TGCGCCAGCAGCCAAGATTCAGGGACCTACAATGAGCAGTTCTTC. This translates into CASSQDSGTYNEQFF. The chain employs TRBV4-1 and TRBJ2-1; D possibly corresponds to TRBD1 (5 bases). This CDR3 has 15 residues. Germline-derived CDR1 and CDR2 are MGHRA and YSYEKL. V was clipped by 0 bases and J by 2 bases, with 8 bases between them.

The gene calls are TRBV18 and TRBJ2-2; 7 positions agree with TRBD1. CDR1 and CDR2 from the germline V gene are KGHSH and LQKENI. With V trimmed by 2 bases and J by 5 bases, 5 bases remained unmatched. CDR3 size: 15 residues. The CDR3 sequence: CASSPGGTVTGELFF. The DNA for the CDR3 is TGTGCCAGCTCACCAGGTGGGACAGTTACCGGGGAGCTGTTTTTT.

This chain joins TRBV7-7 and TRBJ2-5; 7 bases fit TRBD1. J was trimmed by 5 bases and V by 4 bases; bases with no gene match: 7. Germline V gene lookup returns CDR1 SSHAT and CDR2 FNYEAQ (reference sequence). The CDR3 runs to 14 residues. CDR3 nucleotide sequence: TGTGCCAGCAGCTCACAGGGGTCATCGGAGACCCAGTACTTC. Translation gives CASSSQGSSETQYF.

The chain carries TRBV19 and TRBJ1-1; weak D call: TRBD1 (5 bases). With 1 base removed from V and 5 bases from J, the gap between germline ends came to 11 bases. The CDR3 sequence is 14 residues long. Germline V gives CDR1 LNHDA, CDR2 SQIVND (reference sequence). CDR3 coding DNA: TGTGCCAGTAGTATAGGCCCGAAGGGGACTGAAGCTTTCTTT. The encoded protein is CASSIGPKGTEAFF.

The chain combines TRBV18 with TRBJ1-1, with 7 bases that match TRBD1. V was pared by 1 base and J by 1 base, with 3 bases of the junction left unmatched. This CDR3 spans 15 amino acids. From germline, CDR1 is KGHSH and CDR2 LQKENI. In DNA, the CDR3 is TGTGCCAGCTCACCACAGGAGGGGGCGAACACTGAAGCTTTCTTT. This encodes CASSPQEGANTEAFF.

The chain recombines TRBV2 with TRBJ1-5; D remains ambiguous. The CDR3 runs to 13 residues. Germline V lookup: CDR1 SNHLY, CDR2 FYNNEI. Trimming cost V 5 bases and J 5 bases, with 10 bases left between them. The CDR3 is CASSLDRYQPQHF. CDR3 in DNA: TGTGCCAGCAGTCTAGACCGATATCAGCCCCAGCATTTT.

The chain has TRBV2 and TRBJ1-5; 10 positions match TRBD1. Germline V gives CDR1 SNHLY, CDR2 FYNNEI. This CDR3 is built from 18 residues. V dropped 7 bases and J dropped 1; count of bases not matched to a gene: 13. The CDR3 here is CASKALWGQGNSNQPQHF. CDR3 bases: TGTGCCAGCAAGGCGTTGTGGGGACAGGGGAACAGCAATCAGCCCCAGCATTTT.

V usage is TRBV5-4 and J usage is TRBJ2-3, with D perhaps matching TRBD2 (5 bases). The V end was cut by 2 bases, the J end by 1 base, with 14 bases between. The germline CDR1 and CDR2 sequences are SGHNT and YYREEE (reference sequence). The CDR3 extends over 16 amino acids. The CDR3 sequence is CASSLEGLARTDTQYF. In DNA form, the CDR3 reads TGTGCCAGCAGCTTAGAAGGACTGGCCCGCACAGATACGCAGTATTTT.

V usage is TRBV19 and J usage is TRBJ1-2; 7 bases match TRBD1. This CDR3 is built from 12 residues. V gave up 5 bases and J gave up 8 bases; unmatched junction bases: 5. CDR1 is LNHDA and CDR2 is SQIVND in the germline V gene (reference sequence). This chain's CDR3 is CASSWQGEGYTF. The DNA of the CDR3 is TGTGCCAGTAGTTGGCAGGGGGAAGGCTACACCTTC.

The J gene is TRBJ2-7, the V gene TRBV2; tentative D call: TRBD1 (6 bases). The CDR3 is 13 residues long. Trimming cost V 7 bases and J 2 bases, with 12 bases left between them. Germline V lookup: CDR1 SNHLY, CDR2 FYNNEI. DNA of the CDR3: TGTGCCAGCACGGGACACGGACCCTACGAGCAGTACTTC. Translation: CASTGHGPYEQYF.

The rearrangement uses TRBV5-8 and TRBJ2-5, with a weak D call TRBD1 (6 bases). CDR3 length: 16 residues. Germline V gene lookup returns CDR1 SGHTS and CDR2 YDEGEE. V lost 0 bases, J lost 2 bases, and 14 bases lay in between. CDR3 DNA: TGTGCCAGCAGCTTGGGACAGGTGGGGGCTCAAGAGACCCAGTACTTC. Translating gives CASSLGQVGAQETQYF. Using reference TRBV5-8 and TRBJ2-5 for the parts outside the CDR3, the full variable domain is EAGVTQSPTHLIKTRGQQATLRCSPISGHTSVYWYQQALGLGLQFLLWYDEGEERNRGNFPPRFSGRQFPNYSSELNVNALELEDSALYLCASSLGQVGAQETQYFGPGTRLLVL.

The rearrangement uses TRBV5-4 and TRBJ2-3; D may be TRBD2 (5 bases). The germline gives CDR1 SGHNT, CDR2 YYREEE (reference sequence). The germline V and J ends were trimmed by 4 bases and 3 bases, with 9 bases remaining between them. This CDR3 has 13 amino acids. CDR3 residues: CASSLGGTDTQYF. The CDR3 coding sequence is TGTGCCAGCAGCCTCGGAGGTACAGATACGCAGTATTTT.

V and J are TRBV7-9 and TRBJ2-7, with D tentatively TRBD1 (6 bases). Germline values: CDR1 SEHNR, CDR2 FQNEAQ (reference sequence). The CDR3 is 15 amino acids. Trimming pared 5 bases from V and 4 bases from J, leaving 18 bases between. The CDR3 nucleotides read TGTGCCAGCAGCCCGGTAGGGGGTAATGGGTACGAGCAGTACTTC. As protein: CASSPVGGNGYEQYF.